Below, 32 T cell receptor beta chains from the same sample are listed, as sequenced in a study of Graves' ophthalmopathy and Graves' hyperthyroidism. Amplification of TCR beta CDR3 regions used RNA transcripts. Second-round multiplex PCR followed a first-round RT-PCR using HTBI primers. TCRdb recomputed calls from the multiplex PCR reads with MiXCR, one row per CDR3 protein. The table includes 580,000 or so distinct CDR3 sequences, 39% detected once. Material for sequencing was peripheral blood or thyroid tissue (not recorded which). The receptors come from an adult man with Graves' hyperthyroidism.

V usage is TRBV29-1 and J usage is TRBJ1-1; 7 positions match TRBD1. Germline V gene lookup returns CDR1 SQVTM and CDR2 ANQGSEA. The CDR3 covers 14 residues. The chain's CDR3 is CSRGGAGANTEAFF. For the CDR3, the DNA is TGCAGTCGAGGGGGCGCTGGGGCCAACACTGAAGCTTTCTTT.

This clonotype was counted at least ten times. The rearrangement joins TRBV7-6 to TRBJ2-7, with D perhaps matching TRBD1 or TRBD2 (5 bases each). In germline, CDR1 is SGHVS, CDR2 FNYEAQ. CDR3 length: 15 amino acids. Trimming pared 4 bases from V and 3 bases from J, leaving 16 bases between. The CDR3 DNA follows: TGTGCCAGCAGCTCCGGCCCTGGGACCAACTACGAGCAGTACTTC. It codes for CASSSGPGTNYEQYF.

The gene calls are TRBV7-9 and TRBJ2-7; 9 bases match TRBD2. After removal of 3 bases from V and 10 bases from J, the junction contained 10 bases not matched to a gene. The CDR3 consists of 14 residues. The germline V gene encodes CDR1 SEHNR and CDR2 FQNEAQ (reference sequence). The CDR3 loop reads CASSLSPGSGSQYF. For the CDR3, the DNA is TGTGCCAGCAGCTTGTCCCCCGGTAGCGGGAGTCAGTACTTC.

V is TRBV7-2 and J is TRBJ2-3; the match to TRBD2 covers 10 bases. CDR3 length: 15 amino acids. The germline CDR1 and CDR2 sequences are SGHTA and FQGNSA. The trim removed 6 bases at V and 0 bases at J, leaving 3 bases unmatched. The CDR3 nucleotides read TGTGCCAGCAGGTCTAGCGGGAGTAGCACAGATACGCAGTATTTT. Residues: CASRSSGSSTDTQYF.

The chain couples TRBV10-3 to TRBJ1-2; 10 positions agree with TRBD1. CDR1 and CDR2 (germline): ENHRY, SYGVKD. The CDR3 totals 13 residues. With V trimmed by 10 bases and J by 7 bases, 9 bases remained unmatched. The CDR3 protein is CASTGTGAGGYTF. The CDR3 nucleotides read TGTGCCAGCACCGGGACAGGGGCTGGTGGCTACACCTTC.

The rearrangement uses TRBV19 and TRBJ2-6; unclear D gene. The CDR3 has 16 amino acids. V gave up 3 bases and J gave up 1 base, with 10 bases separating them. CDR1 is LNHDA, CDR2 SQIVND, per germline (reference sequence). CDR3: CASSMRPASGANVLTF. The DNA of the CDR3 is TGTGCCAGTAGTATGAGGCCAGCTTCTGGGGCCAACGTCCTGACTTTC.

Only a few counts were recorded for this clonotype. The chain combines TRBV7-3 with TRBJ2-7; a possible D gene is TRBD1 (5 bases). Matching the DNA end better, TRBJ2-1 makes the J call doubtful. The CDR3 sequence is 12 residues long. CDR1 and CDR2 (germline): SGHTA, FQGTGA. The CDR3 sequence: CASSNQGGEQFF. The DNA for the CDR3 is TGTGCCAGCAGCAACCAGGGCGGTGAGCAGTTCTTC.

To note about this clonotype: This may stem from a read error, because a much larger clone lies one nucleotide away. The chain couples TRBV7-9 to TRBJ2-7; D call uncertain. The CDR3 covers 15 residues. The germline gives CDR1 SEHNR, CDR2 FQNEAQ (reference sequence). The DNA of the CDR3 is TGTGCCAGCAGCTTATCGAGAGTACTAACCTACGAGCAGCACTTC. Its protein is CASSLSRVLTYEQHF.

This clonotype was observed a few times. The chain links TRBV5-8 to TRBJ1-1; perhaps TRBD1 as D (5 bases). The V gene's germline CDR1 is SGHTS and CDR2 YDEGEE. Trimming took off 4 bases at V and 7 bases at J, with 11 bases between the two ends. The CDR3 is 12 amino acids. CDR3 in amino acids: CASSQGPGEAFF. The CDR3 nucleotides read TGTGCCAGCAGCCAGGGCCCGGGTGAAGCTTTCTTT.

This chain joins TRBV29-1 and TRBJ1-2; 9 positions match TRBD1. The V gene end was trimmed by 3 bases and the J gene end by 6 bases; junction bases not matched to a gene: 11. The length of the CDR3 is 15 residues. CDR1 SQVTM and CDR2 ANQGSEA come from the germline V gene. The CDR3 DNA follows: TGCAGCGTTGAGCGTCCGGGACAGGGAACCGATGGCTACACCTTC. Encoded protein: CSVERPGQGTDGYTF. The full variable domain, its missing parts supplied by reference TRBV29-1 and TRBJ1-2, is SAVISQKPSRDICQRGTSLTIQCQVDSQVTMMFWYRQQPGQSLTLIATANQGSEATYESGFVIDKFPISRPNLTFSTLTVSNMSPEDSSIYLCSVERPGQGTDGYTFGSGTRLTVV.

This clonotype was observed a handful of times. The rearrangement joins TRBV14 to TRBJ2-2, with 9 bases aligning to TRBD1. Per the germline V gene, CDR1 is SGHDN and CDR2 is FVKESK. V lost 4 bases, J lost 7 bases, and 7 bases stayed unmatched. The length of the CDR3 is 15 residues. The CDR3, as DNA: TGTGCCAGCAGCCTAATACAGGGGGCAGGCGGGGAGCTGTTTTTT. Translation gives CASSLIQGAGGELFF.

This clonotype has at least ten counts. The V and J genes are TRBV7-8 and TRBJ1-5; no reliable D call. The CDR3 runs 13 residues. In germline, CDR1 is SGHVS, CDR2 FQNEAQ. Trimming took off 2 bases at V and 1 base at J, with 3 bases between the two ends. The CDR3 region has the DNA TGTGCCAGCAGCTTATTGAGCAATCAGCCCCAGCATTTT. As protein: CASSLLSNQPQHF.

J is TRBJ2-1 and V is TRBV6-5; 11 positions agree with TRBD1. The germline V gene encodes CDR1 MNHEY and CDR2 SVGAGI. This CDR3 contains 14 residues. J was trimmed by 6 bases and V by 10 bases; bases with no gene match: 8. This CDR3 is CATSGQGASNEQFF. Written as DNA, the CDR3 is TGTGCCACCTCAGGACAGGGGGCTAGCAATGAGCAGTTCTTC.

This clonotype was counted at least ten times. The chain couples TRBV15 to TRBJ1-1, with 8 positions matching TRBD1. The CDR3 loop spans 16 amino acids. Germline CDR1 LNHNV, CDR2 YYDKDF (reference sequence). The V gene end was trimmed by 2 bases and the J gene end by 0 bases; junction bases not matched to a gene: 5. The CDR3 protein is CATSRTGGILNTEAFF. CDR3 sequence (DNA): TGTGCCACCAGCAGAACAGGGGGGATACTGAACACTGAAGCTTTCTTT. The whole variable domain, filled in from reference TRBV15 and TRBJ1-1, reads DAMVIQNPRYQVTQFGKPVTLSCSQTLNHNVMYWYQQKSSQAPKLLFHYYDKDFNNEADTPDNFQSRRPNTSFCFLDIRSPGLGDTAMYLCATSRTGGILNTEAFFGQGTRLTVV.

This chain links TRBV7-8 with TRBJ2-5, with D possibly being TRBD1 (6 bases). The DNA end is a closer match to TRBJ2-4, so the J assignment may be wrong. The CDR3 is 15 amino acids. Looked up from germline, CDR1 is SGHVS and CDR2 is FQNEAQ. CDR3 sequence reads: CASSLGRQGKAIQYF. The CDR3 DNA reads TGTGCCAGCAGCTTAGGTCGGCAGGGGAAGGCCATTCAGTACTTC.

The chain employs TRBV7-2 and TRBJ2-5, with D possibly being TRBD1 (6 bases). This CDR3 has 16 amino acids. V lost 5 bases and J 2 bases, leaving 18 bases between the germline ends. The V gene's germline CDR1 is SGHTA and CDR2 FQGNSA. CDR3 region: CASSRNPTGRQETQYF. The CDR3 nucleotides are TGTGCCAGCAGCCGAAACCCGACAGGCCGGCAAGAGACCCAGTACTTC.

This clonotype was found many times. The V gene is TRBV14, the J gene TRBJ1-2; the D gene is possibly TRBD1 (6 bases). Trimming took 4 bases from V and 3 from J, leaving 15 bases between them. The CDR3 runs 15 residues. The V gene's germline CDR1 is SGHDN and CDR2 FVKESK. The CDR3 DNA follows: TGTGCCAGCAGCCCTCTGGGGGGGGCTGACTATGGCTACACCTTC. This encodes CASSPLGGADYGYTF.

J is TRBJ1-2 and V is TRBV28; a weak D match, TRBD1 (6 bases). V lost 3 bases, J lost 6 bases, and 17 bases lay in between. The length of the CDR3 is 15 residues. The V gene's germline CDR1 is MDHEN and CDR2 SYDVKM. The CDR3, as DNA: TGTGCCAGCAGTTTGCAACTGATACAGGGAAATGGCTACACCTTC. Protein: CASSLQLIQGNGYTF.

This clonotype occurred many times. The chain combines TRBV11-3 with TRBJ2-5; 10 nucleotides agree with TRBD2. Trimming removed 0 bases from V and 4 bases from J; junction bases left unmatched: 2. The germline CDR1 and CDR2 sequences are SGHNT and YENEEA. CDR3 length equals 15 residues. CDR3 coding DNA: TGTGCCAGCAGCTTAGATCTAGCGGGAGTAGAGACCCAGTACTTC. As protein: CASSLDLAGVETQYF. The full variable domain, in which reference TRBV11-3 and TRBJ2-5 provide the parts outside the CDR3, is EAGVVQSPRYKIIEKKQPVAFWCNPISGHNTLYWYLQNLGQGPELLIRYENEEAVDDSQLPKDRFSAERLKGVDSTLKIQPAELGDSAVYLCASSLDLAGVETQYFGPGTRLLVL.

With regard to this clonotype: One junction end does not reproduce the germline sequence, and a read error may be involved. The chain carries TRBV5-1 and TRBJ2-7, with 7 bases matching TRBD2. This CDR3 comprises 13 residues. Germline V CDR1 and CDR2: SGHRS, YFSETQ. DNA for the CDR3: TGTGCCGGCAGCTTGGGCGGGAGTTACGAGCAGTACTTC. Translated: CAGSLGGSYEQYF.

This clonotype was seen a few times. V gene TRBV12-3 or TRBV12-4 combines with J gene TRBJ2-5, with TRBD2 identical over 7 bases. The CDR3 totals 13 residues. The V gene end was trimmed by 6 bases and the J gene end by 4 bases; junction bases not matched to a gene: 5. In DNA form, the CDR3 reads TGTGCCAGCAGCATAGCGGGCGGAGAGACCCAGTACTTC. Residues: CASSIAGGETQYF.

J is TRBJ2-7 and V is TRBV20-1; TRBD2 matches at 15 bases. The J segment lost 3 bases and the V segment lost 0 bases, leaving 6 bases of the junction unmatched. The CDR3 covers 17 residues. From germline, CDR1 is DFQATT and CDR2 SNEGSKA (reference sequence). The CDR3 DNA reads TGCAGTGCTAGAGATAGTCGGACTAGCGGGAGGGTCTACGAGCAGTACTTC. This codes for CSARDSRTSGRVYEQYF.

Turning to this clonotype: Germline is not matched at one junction end, which may reflect a read error. This sequence joins TRBV7-9 and TRBJ1-5; 10 bases map to TRBD1. This CDR3 spans 17 amino acids. The germline CDR1 and CDR2 sequences are SEHNR and FQNEAQ (reference sequence). The CDR3 sequence is CASSLLTGGNSNQPQHF. The CDR3 DNA is TGTGCCAGCAGCCTATTGACAGGGGGCAATAGCAATCAGCCCCAGCATTTC. Full variable domain (missing parts from reference TRBV7-9 and TRBJ1-5): DTGVSQNPRHKITKRGQNVTFRCDPISEHNRLYWYRQTLGQGPEFLTYFQNEAQLEKSRLLSDRFSAERPKGSFSTLEIQRTEQGDSAMYLCASSLLTGGNSNQPQHFGDGTRLSIL.

In this sample, this clonotype turned up a few times. The chain has TRBV6-5 and TRBJ2-7; 8 bases align to TRBD1. The V gene's germline CDR1 is MNHEY and CDR2 SVGAGI. This CDR3 is 15 amino acids long. J gave up 3 bases and V 7 bases, and 11 bases lay outside the gene matches. The CDR3 coding sequence is TGTGCCAGCACCGACACGACAGGGGCCTACTACGAGCAGTACTTC. Protein product: CASTDTTGAYYEQYF.

The table lists this clonotype with a few counts. J is TRBJ2-2 and V is TRBV6-6; unclear D gene. V was shortened by 6 bases and J by 1 base, with 6 bases between the two germline ends. The length of the CDR3 is 13 residues. Germline V gene sequence: CDR1 MNHNY, CDR2 SVGAGI (reference sequence). CDR3 protein: CASRNMNTGELFF. The DNA of the CDR3 is TGTGCCAGCAGGAACATGAACACCGGGGAGCTGTTTTTT.

A few counts support this clonotype. The J gene is TRBJ1-5, the V gene TRBV18, with a possible D match to TRBD1 (6 bases). The V end was cut by 6 bases, the J end by 7 bases, with 16 bases between. The CDR3 consists of 14 residues. Germline-derived CDR1 and CDR2 are KGHSH and LQKENI. CDR3 DNA sequence: TGTGCCAGCTCCCTTTGGGGGCCGAGCCAGCCCCAGCATTTT. Residues: CASSLWGPSQPQHF.

This clonotype was detected ten times or more. The chain uses TRBV29-1 and TRBJ2-7, with a weak D call TRBD1 (6 bases). The ends were cut back, 6 bases at V and 6 bases at J, with 18 bases in the middle. Germline CDR1 reads SQVTM; CDR2 reads ANQGSEA. The CDR3 is 13 residues long. The CDR3: CSVVQGNLAEQYF. The CDR3 DNA sequence: TGCAGCGTCGTACAGGGAAACCTCGCCGAGCAGTACTTC.

The chain links TRBV6-5 to TRBJ2-7; 9 bases align to TRBD1. The germline V gene has CDR1 MNHEY and CDR2 SVGAGI. The CDR3 runs 18 residues. With V trimmed by 2 bases and J by 3 bases, 14 bases remained unmatched. The CDR3 nucleotides read TGTGCCAGCAGTTACGGAGCGCCGGGGGACAGGGACTTCTACGAGCAGTACTTC. This sequence encodes CASSYGAPGDRDFYEQYF.

This clonotype was observed many times. The chain uses TRBV5-1 and TRBJ1-2; weak D call: TRBD1 (5 bases). The CDR3 is 15 residues long. V was shortened by 4 bases and J by 4 bases, with 17 bases between the two germline ends. From germline, CDR1 is SGHRS and CDR2 YFSETQ. CDR3 in DNA: TGCGCCAGCAGCCCGGGACCGTTCGGTGGCTATGGCTACACCTTC. It specifies CASSPGPFGGYGYTF. Supplemented by reference TRBV5-1 and TRBJ1-2, the full variable domain reads KAGVTQTPRYLIKTRGQQVTLSCSPISGHRSVSWYQQTPGQGLQFLFEYFSETQRNKGNFPGRFSGRQFSNSRSEMNVSTLELGDSALYLCASSPGPFGGYGYTFGSGTRLTVV.

A few counts support this clonotype. The chain combines TRBV5-8 with TRBJ1-2; D is perhaps TRBD1 (6 bases). V was shortened by 4 bases and J by 4 bases, with 20 bases between the two germline ends. The CDR3 contains 16 residues. From germline, CDR1 is SGHTS and CDR2 YDEGEE. The CDR3 sequence: CASSPGAASDPYGYTF. The CDR3 DNA reads as TGTGCCAGCAGCCCAGGGGCCGCCTCCGATCCCTATGGCTACACCTTC.

The gene calls are TRBV7-2 and TRBJ2-1; no reliable D call. V was shortened by 7 bases and J by 0 bases, with 19 bases between the two germline ends. The CDR3 is 17 amino acids. The germline V gene has CDR1 SGHTA and CDR2 FQGNSA. The CDR3, as DNA: TGTGCCAGCAATCCGACCAGTGGGTTGAGCTCCTACAATGAGCAGTTCTTC. Protein: CASNPTSGLSSYNEQFF. The whole variable domain, remainder taken from reference TRBV7-2 and TRBJ2-1, is GAGVSQSPSNKVTEKGKDVELRCDPISGHTALYWYRQSLGQGLEFLIYFQGNSAPDKSGLPSDRFSAERTGGSVSTLTIQRTQQEDSAVYLCASNPTSGLSSYNEQFFGPGTRLTVL.

This clonotype turned up a few times. The rearrangement uses TRBV5-1 and TRBJ2-7; D is unresolved. Trimming pared 0 bases from V and 4 bases from J, leaving 14 bases between. The length of the CDR3 is 15 residues. Germline V lookup: CDR1 SGHRS, CDR2 YFSETQ. CDR3 DNA: TGCGCCAGCAGCTTGGCGGCTAGTGAGACTTACGAGCAGTACTTC. Amino acids: CASSLAASETYEQYF.